The entry that follows covers one T cell receptor (beta chain) sequence. This record belongs to a study of T cell changes during pregnancy in multiple sclerosis. Some clones are missing from TCRdb's copy, which holds only in-frame ones; the method was immunoSEQ multiplex PCR. The repertoire includes about 92,000 clones, about 92% of them detected once, and 1.5% to 1.7% sits in the top ten. The sequences come from peripheral blood, collected in the first trimester of pregnancy. The receptor's source is a female donor with multiple sclerosis, enrolled in a pregnancy study.

CDR3 in DNA: TGTGCCAGCAGCTTGACAGCGGGGATCTACGAGCAGTACTTC. It translates to CASSLTAGIYEQYF. The V gene is TRBV13, the J gene TRBJ2-7; TRBD2 matches 7 bases. Germline V gene sequence: CDR1 PRHDT, CDR2 FYEKMQ (reference sequence). Unmatched junction bases numbered 5, after V lost 3 bases and J lost 3 bases. The CDR3 extends over 14 amino acids.